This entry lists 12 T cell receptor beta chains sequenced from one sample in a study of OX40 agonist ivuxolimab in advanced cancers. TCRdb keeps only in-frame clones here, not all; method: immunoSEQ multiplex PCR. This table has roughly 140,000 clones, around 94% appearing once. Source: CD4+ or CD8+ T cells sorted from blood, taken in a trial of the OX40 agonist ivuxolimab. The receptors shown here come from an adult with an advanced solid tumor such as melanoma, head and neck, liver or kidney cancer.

Here the CDR3 reads CASSDYPNGGVNTDTQYF. In nucleotides, the CDR3 is TGCGCCAGCAGTGACTACCCGAACGGGGGGGTGAACACAGATACGCAGTATTTT. This chain links TRBV10-1 with TRBJ2-3; 8 bases align to TRBD2. This CDR3 is 18 amino acids long. Germline CDR1 and CDR2: WNHNN and SYGVQD (reference sequence). J was trimmed by 2 bases and V by 3 bases; bases with no gene match: 13.

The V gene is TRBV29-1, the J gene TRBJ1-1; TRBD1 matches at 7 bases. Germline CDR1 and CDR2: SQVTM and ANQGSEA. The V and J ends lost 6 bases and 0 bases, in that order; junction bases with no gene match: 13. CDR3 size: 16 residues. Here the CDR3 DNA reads TGCAGCGTCCTAGGGGGCAGATTCTCCATGAACACTGAAGCTTTCTTT. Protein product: CSVLGGRFSMNTEAFF.

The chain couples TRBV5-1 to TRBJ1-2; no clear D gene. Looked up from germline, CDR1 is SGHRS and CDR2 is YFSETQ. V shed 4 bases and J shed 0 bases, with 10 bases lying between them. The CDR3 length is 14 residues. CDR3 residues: CASSPTATNYGYTF. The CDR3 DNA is TGCGCCAGCAGCCCTACAGCAACTAACTATGGCTACACCTTC.

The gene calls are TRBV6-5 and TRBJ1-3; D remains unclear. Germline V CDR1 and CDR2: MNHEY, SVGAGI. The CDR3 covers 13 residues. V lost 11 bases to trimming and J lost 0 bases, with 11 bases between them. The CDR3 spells CAGRPNSGNTIYF. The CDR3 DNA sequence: TGTGCCGGCCGACCGAACTCTGGAAACACCATATATTTT.

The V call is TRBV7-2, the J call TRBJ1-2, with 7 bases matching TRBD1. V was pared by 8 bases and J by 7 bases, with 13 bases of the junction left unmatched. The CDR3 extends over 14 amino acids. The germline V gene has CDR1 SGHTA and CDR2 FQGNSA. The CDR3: CASSYGEGAGGYTF. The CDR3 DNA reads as TGTGCCAGCTCATATGGGGAGGGGGCAGGTGGCTACACCTTC.

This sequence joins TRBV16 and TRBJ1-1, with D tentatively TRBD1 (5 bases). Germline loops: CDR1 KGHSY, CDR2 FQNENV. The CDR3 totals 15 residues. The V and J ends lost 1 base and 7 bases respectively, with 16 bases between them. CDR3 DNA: TGTGCCAGCAGCCAATACGGACAAAAGGTTAATGAAGCTTTCTTT. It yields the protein CASSQYGQKVNEAFF.

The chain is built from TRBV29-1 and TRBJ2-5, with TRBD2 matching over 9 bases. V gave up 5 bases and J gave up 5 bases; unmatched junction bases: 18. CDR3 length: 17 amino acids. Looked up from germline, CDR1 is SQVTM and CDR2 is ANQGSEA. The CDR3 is CSVTALGGGRAVETQYF. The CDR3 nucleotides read TGCAGCGTTACCGCCCTGGGCGGCGGGAGGGCCGTGGAGACCCAGTACTTC.

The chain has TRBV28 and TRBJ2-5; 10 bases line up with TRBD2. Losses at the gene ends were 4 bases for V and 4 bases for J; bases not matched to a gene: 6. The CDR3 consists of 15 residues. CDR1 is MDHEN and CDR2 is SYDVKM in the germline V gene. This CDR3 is CASSSASGRGETQYF. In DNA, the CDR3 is TGTGCCAGCAGTTCTGCTAGCGGGAGAGGAGAGACCCAGTACTTC.

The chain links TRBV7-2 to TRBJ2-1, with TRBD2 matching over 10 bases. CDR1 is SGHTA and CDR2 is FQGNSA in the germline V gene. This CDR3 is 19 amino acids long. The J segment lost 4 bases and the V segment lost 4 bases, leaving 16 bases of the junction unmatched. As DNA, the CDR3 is TGTGCCAGCAGCTCACCCACACTAGCTAGCGGGGGATCTTACAATGAGCAGTTCTTC. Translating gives CASSSPTLASGGSYNEQFF.

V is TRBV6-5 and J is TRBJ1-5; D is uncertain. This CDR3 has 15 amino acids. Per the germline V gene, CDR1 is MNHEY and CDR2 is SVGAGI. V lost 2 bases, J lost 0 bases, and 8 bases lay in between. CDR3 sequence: CASSYSFYSNQPQHF. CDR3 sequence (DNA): TGTGCCAGCAGTTACAGCTTTTATAGCAATCAGCCCCAGCATTTT.

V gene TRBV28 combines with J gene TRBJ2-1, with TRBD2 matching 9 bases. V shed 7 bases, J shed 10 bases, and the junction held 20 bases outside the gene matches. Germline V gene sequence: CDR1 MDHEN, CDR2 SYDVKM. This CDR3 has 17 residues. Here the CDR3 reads CASTTAPSSGRFREQFF. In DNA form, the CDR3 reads TGTGCCAGCACTACGGCCCCCAGTAGCGGGAGATTTCGGGAGCAGTTCTTC.

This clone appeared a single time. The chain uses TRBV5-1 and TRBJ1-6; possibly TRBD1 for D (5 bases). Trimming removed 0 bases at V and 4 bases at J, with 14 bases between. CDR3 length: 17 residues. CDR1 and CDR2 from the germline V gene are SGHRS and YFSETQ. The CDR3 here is CASSLAGQGQYNSPLHF. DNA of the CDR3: TGCGCCAGCAGCTTGGCCGGGCAGGGTCAATATAATTCACCCCTCCACTTT.